Listed below are T cell receptor beta chains from one sample, sequenced in a study of cytomegalovirus exposure and HLA in healthy donors. Data came from immunoSEQ multiplex PCR; TCRdb stores just in-frame clones and leaves some out. The sample shows about 130,000 clones, approximately 79% of them seen only once. The sequencing sample was made of PBMCs. These receptors were obtained from a man between 18 and 29 years old in good health and CMV-seropositive. CDR3s include the opening cysteine and the closing phenylalanine or tryptophan. The D gene is left open where the match is weak. The size of a clone is reported for some rows only, either as once, few or many, or as a class for expanded clones.

size | J | V | D | CDR3 | DNA
. | TRBJ1-3 | TRBV28 | . | CASSLSIPGNTIYF | TGTGCCAGCAGTTTGTCTATTCCTGGAAACACCATATATTTT
. | TRBJ2-7 | TRBV28 | TRBD1 | CASRGQGPTYEQYF | TGTGCCAGCAGGGGACAGGGACCTACCTACGAGCAGTACTTC
. | TRBJ1-1 | TRBV7-7 | TRBD1 | CASSSYRGTEAFF | TGTGCTAGCAGCTCTTACAGGGGCACTGAAGCTTTCTTT
. | TRBJ2-7 | TRBV7-2 | TRBD1 | CASSTGRMYEQYF | TGTGCCAGTTCGACAGGGCGTATGTACGAGCAGTACTTC
. | TRBJ2-7 | TRBV19 | TRBD2 | CASSSGLGLYEQYF | TGTGCCAGTAGCTCGGGACTAGGTCTTTACGAGCAGTACTTC
once | TRBJ1-5 | TRBV2 | . | CASKDPRDSNQPQHF | TGTGCCAGCAAAGACCCCCGGGATAGCAATCAGCCCCAGCATTTT
. | TRBJ2-7 | TRBV10-2 | TRBD1 | CASMTAGGTGRYEQYF | TGCGCCAGCATGACGGCCGGCGGGACAGGGCGCTACGAGCAGTACTTC
. | TRBJ2-7 | TRBV2 | TRBD1 | CASSVRDRGYEQYF | TGTGCCAGCAGTGTTCGGGACAGGGGTTACGAGCAGTACTTC
. | TRBJ1-2 | TRBV5-4 | TRBD1 | CASSQGGTGSYGYTF | TGTGCCAGCAGCCAAGGGGGGACAGGGTCCTATGGCTACACCTTC
. | TRBJ1-2 | TRBV6-6 | TRBD1 | CAGGTGRRANYGYTF | TGTGCCGGTGGGACAGGGAGGAGAGCTAACTATGGCTACACCTTC
few | TRBJ2-7 | TRBV5-4 | TRBD2 | CASSLAGGRAYEQYF | TGTGCCAGCAGCTTGGCCGGGGGGAGGGCCTACGAGCAGTACTTC
. | TRBJ2-5 | TRBV4-1 | TRBD1 | CASSPGQGGSRAETQYF | TGCGCCAGCAGCCCCGGACAGGGTGGTTCGCGTGCGGAGACCCAGTACTTC
. | TRBJ2-3 | TRBV2 | . | CASNLFGDGTDTQYF | TGTGCCAGCAACCTGTTCGGGGATGGGACAGATACGCAGTATTTT
once | TRBJ2-7 | TRBV9 | . | CASSVGVSETYEQYF | TGTGCCAGCAGCGTAGGTGTTAGTGAAACCTACGAGCAGTACTTC
. | TRBJ2-7 | TRBV6-5 | TRBD2 | CASSYYGLAGEQYF | TGTGCCAGCAGTTACTATGGACTAGCTGGCGAGCAGTACTTC
. | TRBJ2-7 | TRBV2 | . | CASRNVLLSYEQYF | TGTGCCAGCAGAAACGTCCTACTCTCCTACGAGCAGTACTTC
. | TRBJ2-7 | TRBV6-6 | TRBD1 | CASSYPTGTGGIGQYF | TGTGCCAGCAGTTACCCCACCGGGACAGGGGGGATCGGGCAGTACTTC
. | TRBJ1-2 | TRBV7-2 | . | CASSLGGLYGYTF | TGTGCCAGCAGCTTAGGAGGGCTTTATGGCTACACCTTC
. | TRBJ1-2 | TRBV11-2 | . | CASSLDSSYGYTF | TGTGCCAGCAGCTTGGACAGTTCCTATGGCTACACCTTC
. | TRBJ2-3 | TRBV7-2 | TRBD2 | CASSPRRTSDTDTQYF | TGTGCCAGCAGCCCTCGCAGGACTAGCGACACAGATACGCAGTATTTT
. | TRBJ2-3 | TRBV28 | TRBD2 | CASSWEGSTDTQYF | TGTGCCAGCAGTTGGGAGGGTAGCACAGATACGCAGTATTTT
. | TRBJ2-5 | TRBV28 | TRBD1 | CASSLFLRTGEETQYF | TGTGCCAGCAGTTTGTTCCTGAGGACAGGGGAAGAGACCCAGTACTTC
. | TRBJ1-1 | TRBV6-5 | . | CASSYLTARGNTEAFF | TGTGCCAGCAGTTACTTGACCGCGCGAGGGAACACTGAAGCTTTCTTT
few | TRBJ1-4 | TRBV30 | . | CAWMGQGQGKLFF | TGTGCCTGGATGGGGCAGGGACAAGGAAAACTGTTTTTT
. | TRBJ2-3 | TRBV19 | . | CASTEGSTDTQYF | TGTGCCAGTACGGAGGGGAGCACAGATACGCAGTATTTT
. | TRBJ2-7 | TRBV5-4 | TRBD1 | CASSLGPGQGANEQYF | TGTGCCAGCAGCTTGGGACCGGGACAGGGGGCCAACGAGCAGTACTTC
. | TRBJ2-5 | TRBV5-4 | TRBD2 | CASSLGAGEGLQETQYF | TGTGCCAGCAGCTTGGGAGCGGGAGAGGGCCTCCAAGAGACCCAGTACTTC
. | TRBJ2-7 | TRBV7-9 | . | CASSLAGVFGEQYF | TGTGCCAGCAGCTTAGCAGGAGTGTTTGGCGAGCAGTACTTC
. | TRBJ2-2 | TRBV9 | . | CASSVEGVGELFF | TGTGCCAGCAGCGTAGAAGGGGTCGGGGAGCTGTTTTTT
. | TRBJ2-1 | TRBV18 | . | CASSIYNEQFF | TGTGCCAGCTCAATATACAATGAGCAGTTCTTC